This T cell receptor (beta chain) was sequenced in a study of control samples from healthy donors and cancer patients. The data were produced by immunoSEQ multiplex PCR, yet TCRdb's version contains in-frame clones alone and is incomplete. The sample lists some 30,000 clones, 91% occurring once. V shed 4 bases, J shed 1 base, and the junction held 2 bases outside the gene matches. This CDR3 contains 13 residues. CDR1 SQVTM and CDR2 ANQGSEA come from the germline V gene. Sequencing input: PBMCs. This chain uses TRBV29-1 with TRBJ1-1, with TRBD1 matching 8 bases. The receptor comes from a man aged 45-65 years with lung cancer. The CDR3, as DNA: TGCAGCGTTGGACAGGGGACGAACACTGAAGCTTTCTTT. This sequence encodes CSVGQGTNTEAFF. The full variable domain, rest sourced from reference TRBV29-1 and TRBJ1-1, is SAVISQKPSRDICQRGTSLTIQCQVDSQVTMMFWYRQQPGQSLTLIATANQGSEATYESGFVIDKFPISRPNLTFSTLTVSNMSPEDSSIYLCSVGQGTNTEAFFGQGTRLTVV.